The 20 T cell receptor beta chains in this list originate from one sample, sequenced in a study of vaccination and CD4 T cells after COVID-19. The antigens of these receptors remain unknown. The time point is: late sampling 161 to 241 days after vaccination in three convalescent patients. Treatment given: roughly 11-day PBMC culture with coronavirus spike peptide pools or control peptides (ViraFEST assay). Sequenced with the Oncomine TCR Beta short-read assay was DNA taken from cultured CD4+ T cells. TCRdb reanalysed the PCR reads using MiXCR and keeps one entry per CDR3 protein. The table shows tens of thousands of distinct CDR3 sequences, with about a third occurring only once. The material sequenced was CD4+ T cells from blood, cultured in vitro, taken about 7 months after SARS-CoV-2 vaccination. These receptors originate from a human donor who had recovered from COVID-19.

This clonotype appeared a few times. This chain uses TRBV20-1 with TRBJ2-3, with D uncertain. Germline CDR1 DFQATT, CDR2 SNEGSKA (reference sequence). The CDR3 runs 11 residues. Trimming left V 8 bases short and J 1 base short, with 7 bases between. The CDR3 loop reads CSMMGTDTQYF. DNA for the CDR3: TGCAGTATGATGGGCACAGATACGCAGTATTTT.

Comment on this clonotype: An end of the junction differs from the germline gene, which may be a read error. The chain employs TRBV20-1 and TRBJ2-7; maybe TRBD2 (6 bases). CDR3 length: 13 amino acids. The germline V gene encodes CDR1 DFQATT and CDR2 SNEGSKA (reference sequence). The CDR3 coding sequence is TGCAGTGCTAGAGATCACCTGACGGACTACTGGCGGTTC. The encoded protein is CSARDHLTDYWRF.

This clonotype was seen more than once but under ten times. CDR3 residues: CASSLAAGTGELFF. CDR3 DNA sequence: TGTGCCAGCAGCTTAGCGGCCGGAACCGGGGAGCTGTTTTTT. This chain joins TRBV7-6 and TRBJ2-2; D gene uncertain. This CDR3 is 14 amino acids long. Germline V gene sequence: CDR1 SGHVS, CDR2 FNYEAQ. The V and J ends lost 0 bases and 5 bases respectively, with 7 bases between them.

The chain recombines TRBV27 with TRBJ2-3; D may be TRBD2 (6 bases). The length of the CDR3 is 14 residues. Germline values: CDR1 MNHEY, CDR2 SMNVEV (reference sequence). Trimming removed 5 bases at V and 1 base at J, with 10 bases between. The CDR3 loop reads CASSPWEGTDTQYF. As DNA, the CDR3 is TGTGCCAGCAGTCCTTGGGAGGGCACAGATACGCAGTATTTT.

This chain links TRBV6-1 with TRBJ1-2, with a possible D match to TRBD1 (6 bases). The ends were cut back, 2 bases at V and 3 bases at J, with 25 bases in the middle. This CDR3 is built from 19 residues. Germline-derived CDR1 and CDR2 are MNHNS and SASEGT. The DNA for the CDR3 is TGTGCCAGCAGTGAAAGGCCGTCGAGCGGGGGCGGAGGTCACTATGGCTACACCTTC. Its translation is CASSERPSSGGGGHYGYTF.

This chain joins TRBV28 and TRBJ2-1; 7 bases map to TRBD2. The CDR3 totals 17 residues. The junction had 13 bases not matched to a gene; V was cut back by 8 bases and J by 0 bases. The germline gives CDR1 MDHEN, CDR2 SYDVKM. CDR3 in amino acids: CASLARWGRASYNEQFF. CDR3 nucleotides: TGTGCCAGCCTTGCCCGATGGGGGAGGGCCTCCTACAATGAGCAGTTCTTC. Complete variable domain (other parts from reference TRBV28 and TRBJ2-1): DVKVTQSSRYLVKRTGEKVFLECVQDMDHENMFWYRQDPGLGLRLIYFSYDVKMKEKGDIPEGYSVSREKKERFSLILESASTNQTSMYLCASLARWGRASYNEQFFGPGTRLTVL.

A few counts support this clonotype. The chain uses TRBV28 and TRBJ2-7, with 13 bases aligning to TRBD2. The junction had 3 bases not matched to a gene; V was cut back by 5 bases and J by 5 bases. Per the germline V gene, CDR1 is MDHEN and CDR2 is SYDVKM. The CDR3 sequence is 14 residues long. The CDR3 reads CASSGTSGIDEQYF. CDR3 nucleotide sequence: TGTGCCAGCAGTGGGACTAGCGGGATTGACGAGCAGTACTTC.

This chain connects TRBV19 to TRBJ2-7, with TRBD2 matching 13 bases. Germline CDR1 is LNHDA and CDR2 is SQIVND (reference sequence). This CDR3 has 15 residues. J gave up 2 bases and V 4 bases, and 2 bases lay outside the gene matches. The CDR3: CASSRTSGSAYEQYF. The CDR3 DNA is TGTGCCAGTAGTAGGACTAGCGGGAGCGCCTACGAGCAGTACTTC.

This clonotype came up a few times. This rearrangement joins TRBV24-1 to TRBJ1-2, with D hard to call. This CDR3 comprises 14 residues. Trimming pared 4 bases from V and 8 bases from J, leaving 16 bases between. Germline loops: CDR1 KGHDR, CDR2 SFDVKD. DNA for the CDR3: TGTGCCACCAGTGACCCCCTCGGGGTGCGGGGCTACACCTTC. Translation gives CATSDPLGVRGYTF.

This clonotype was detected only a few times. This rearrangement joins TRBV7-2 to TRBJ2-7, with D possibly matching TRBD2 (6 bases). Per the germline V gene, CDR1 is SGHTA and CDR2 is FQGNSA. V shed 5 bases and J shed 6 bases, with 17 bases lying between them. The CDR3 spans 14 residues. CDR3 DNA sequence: TGTGCCAGCAGCGCCCGGCCGTTGGGGGGCGAGCAGTACTTC. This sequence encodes CASSARPLGGEQYF.

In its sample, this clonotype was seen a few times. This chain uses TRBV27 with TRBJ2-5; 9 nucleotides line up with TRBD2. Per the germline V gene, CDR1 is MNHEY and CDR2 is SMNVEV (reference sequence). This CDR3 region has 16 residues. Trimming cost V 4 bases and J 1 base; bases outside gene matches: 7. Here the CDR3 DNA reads TGTGCCAGCAGTTATAGCGGGAGCGGGTTCCAAGAGACCCAGTACTTC. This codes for CASSYSGSGFQETQYF.

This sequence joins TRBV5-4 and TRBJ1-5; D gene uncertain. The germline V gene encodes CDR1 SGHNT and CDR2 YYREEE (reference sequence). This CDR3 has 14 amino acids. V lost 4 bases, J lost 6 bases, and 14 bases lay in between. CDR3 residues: CASSEGISGQPQHF. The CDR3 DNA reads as TGTGCCAGCAGCGAAGGTATCAGCGGTCAGCCCCAGCATTTT.

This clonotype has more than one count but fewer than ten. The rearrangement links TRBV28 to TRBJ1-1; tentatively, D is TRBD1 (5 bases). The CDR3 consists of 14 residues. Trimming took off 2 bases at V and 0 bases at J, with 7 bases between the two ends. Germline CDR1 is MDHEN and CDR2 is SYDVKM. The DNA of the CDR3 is TGTGCCAGCAGTTTAAGCAGGGTGAACACTGAAGCTTTCTTT. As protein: CASSLSRVNTEAFF.

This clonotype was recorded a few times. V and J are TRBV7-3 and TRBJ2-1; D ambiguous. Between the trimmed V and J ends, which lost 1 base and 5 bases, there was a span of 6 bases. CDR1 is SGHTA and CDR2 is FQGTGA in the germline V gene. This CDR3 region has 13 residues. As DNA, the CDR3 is TGTGCCAGCAGCTTAATGCCAAACAATGAGCAGTTCTTC. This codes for CASSLMPNNEQFF.

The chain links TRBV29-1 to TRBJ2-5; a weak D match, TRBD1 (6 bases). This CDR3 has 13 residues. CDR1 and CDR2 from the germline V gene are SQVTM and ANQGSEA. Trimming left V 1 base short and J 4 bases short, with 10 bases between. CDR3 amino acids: CSVEGQGPETQYF. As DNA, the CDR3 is TGCAGCGTTGAAGGGCAGGGGCCAGAGACCCAGTACTTC.

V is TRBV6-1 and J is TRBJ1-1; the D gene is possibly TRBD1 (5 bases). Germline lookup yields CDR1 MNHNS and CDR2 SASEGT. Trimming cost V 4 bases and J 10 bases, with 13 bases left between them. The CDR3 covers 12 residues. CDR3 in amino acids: CASSAWTTGAFF. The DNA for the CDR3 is TGTGCCAGCAGTGCTTGGACCACAGGAGCTTTCTTT.

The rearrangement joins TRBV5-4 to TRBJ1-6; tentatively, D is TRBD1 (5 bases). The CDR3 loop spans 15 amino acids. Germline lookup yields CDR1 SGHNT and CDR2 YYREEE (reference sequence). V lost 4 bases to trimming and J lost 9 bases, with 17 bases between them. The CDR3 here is CASSTKGAFRSPLHF. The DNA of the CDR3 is TGTGCCAGCAGCACGAAAGGGGCGTTCCGTTCACCCCTCCACTTT.

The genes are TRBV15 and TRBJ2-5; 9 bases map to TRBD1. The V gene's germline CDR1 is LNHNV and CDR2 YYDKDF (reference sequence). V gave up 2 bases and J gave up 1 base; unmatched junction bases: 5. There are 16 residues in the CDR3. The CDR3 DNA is TGTGCCACCAGCAGAAAAAGACAGGGGGGCCAAGAGACCCAGTACTTC. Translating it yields CATSRKRQGGQETQYF.

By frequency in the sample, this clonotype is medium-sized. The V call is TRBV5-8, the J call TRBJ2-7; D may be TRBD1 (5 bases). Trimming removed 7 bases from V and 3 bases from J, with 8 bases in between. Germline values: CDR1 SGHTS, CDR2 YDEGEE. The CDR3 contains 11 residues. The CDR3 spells CASQGLYEQYF. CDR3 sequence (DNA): TGTGCCAGCCAGGGTCTCTACGAGCAGTACTTC.

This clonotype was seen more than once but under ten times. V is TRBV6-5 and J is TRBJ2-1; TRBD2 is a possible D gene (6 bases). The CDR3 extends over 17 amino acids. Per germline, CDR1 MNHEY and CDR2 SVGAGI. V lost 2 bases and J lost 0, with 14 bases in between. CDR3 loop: CASSYASGTPSYNEQFF. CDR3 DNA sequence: TGTGCCAGCAGTTACGCATCCGGGACTCCCTCCTACAATGAGCAGTTCTTC.